This T cell receptor beta chain was sequenced during a study of control samples from healthy donors and cancer patients. Germline V gene lookup returns CDR1 SGHNT and CDR2 YYREEE (reference sequence). This CDR3 region has 15 residues. The junction had 12 bases not matched to a gene; V was cut back by 1 base and J by 14 bases. Assay used: immunoSEQ multiplex PCR; TCRdb lists only in-frame clones, some missing. The sample has 100,000 to 150,000 clones, more than 80% seen once. The chain uses TRBV5-4 and TRBJ1-6; TRBD1 agrees at 7 bases. Material: blood. This clonotype was obtained from a man aged 35-49 years in good health. This CDR3 is CASSLSGTDLTTLHF. The CDR3, as DNA: TGTGCCAGCAGCTTGTCTGGGACAGACCTTACGACCCTCCACTTT.